A selection of T cell receptor beta chains follows, all from one sample in a study of blood T cells in healthy people across ages. TCRdb independently ran MiXCR on the 5' RACE reads; one entry per CDR3 protein. The sample holds hundreds of thousands of distinct CDR3 sequences, about 32% seen once. Sequenced: blood. These receptors were obtained from a woman of 80 years or more in good health. Each CDR3 is given with its conserved first and last residue. Each record gives: V gene, CDR3 length, clone size, CDR3 protein. Clone size, where shown, is once, few, many, or a class for clones that have expanded.

>TRBV5-1|17|few
CASSLEGPTIFNEKLFF
>TRBV28|15|many
CASSETGGRQNEQFF
>TRBV20-1|15|-
CSAISQGYDNQPQHF
>TRBV6-6|15|-
CASSSATGAGETQYF
>TRBV12-3/TRBV12-4|13|many
CASSFQGNYGYTF
>TRBV6-1|14|-
CASREGMGNTEAFF
>TRBV4-3|14|-
CASSQGRNTGELFF
>TRBV14|15|-
CASSPFGNAYNEQFF
>TRBV20-1|14|many
CSAPQGGVGETQYF
>TRBV6-5|15|many
CASSYRGGGTDTQYF
>TRBV13|15|many
CASSPRTLGTETQYF
>TRBV20-1|12|-
CRAPGVSNEQFF
>TRBV10-3|13|-
CAISESNGEGYTF
>TRBV5-4|15|-
CASSWGRGHGETQYF
>TRBV20-1|12|-
CSAVRSTDTQYF
>TRBV6-2/TRBV6-3|12|many
CASSPDWMKQFF
>TRBV9|16|few
CASSVGGGMGTDTQYF
>TRBV5-5|15|-
CASSLEGQTVNIQYF
>TRBV20-1|13|many
CSSRQGVNQPQHF
>TRBV20-1|15|many
CSARVGGIGNQPQHF
>TRBV29-1|17|many
CSVVGQGAFNRVGEQYF
>TRBV3-1|13|few
CASSSIPLGEAFF
>TRBV4-1|15|many
CASSFSGGINYGYTF
>TRBV20-1|14|many
CSAARQGGSYEQYF
>TRBV21-1|15|-
CASSNGGATNEKLFF
>TRBV9|15|many
CASTLTQGWGETQYF
>TRBV30|11|few
CAWRTLQPLHF
>TRBV29-1|13|many
CSVLLSGANVLTF
>TRBV7-2|19|few
CASSTIRGLAGASTDAQYF
>TRBV7-8|15|many
CASSYPGGSTDTQYF
>TRBV30|13|few
CAWSDQYNSPLHF
>TRBV7-2|16|-
CASSLGGGGLRNTIYF
>TRBV14|12|many
CASSQSQAVVYF
>TRBV29-1|12|-
CSGRAGPYEQYF
>TRBV6-5|14|many
CASKTGQGFYEQYF
>TRBV6-2/TRBV6-3|16|many
CASSYLIGGAGETQYF
>TRBV15|15|many
CATSGPLGMQDTQYF
>TRBV27|19|many
CASSLSAARSHSGANVLTF
>TRBV15|15|many
CATSYRTGFSHEQYF
>TRBV12-3/TRBV12-4|15|few
CANSLDPVGGETQYF
>TRBV7-7|14|-
CASSLMTYGDEQYF
>TRBV27|13|many
CASSYTKNTEAFF
>TRBV3-1|16|few
CASSQELRTDYNEQFF
>TRBV24-1|15|-
CATSDFRGSRETQYF
>TRBV11-1|17|many
CASSLGLAGGPTDTQYF
>TRBV20-1|13|many
CSARGSGDYEQYF
>TRBV7-2|14|many
CASSPRQGAQPQHF
>TRBV2|15|-
CASRSTSGGTGELFF